The rows below give T cell receptor beta chains drawn from one sample of a study of T-cell memory formation after mild COVID-19. TCRdb processed the 5' RACE reads anew with MiXCR; each CDR3 protein has one entry. The sample includes just over 400,000 distinct CDR3 sequences, 20% to 30% of them seen just once. Sequencing was performed on PBMCs or a T cell subset sorted from them (not recorded which). The receptors originated from an adult woman who had mild COVID-19 (a few samples of this study predate the infection). Cell type and time point are not known. CDR3s include the opening cysteine and the closing phenylalanine or tryptophan. Each record gives: CDR3 protein, V gene, clone size. Only part of the rows carry a size: once, few, many, or a class if the clone is expanded.

cdr3_aa: CASSQGLGGDEQYF
v_call: TRBV4-2
clone_size: few

cdr3_aa: CSVVDRVSDYEQYF
v_call: TRBV29-1
clone_size: few

cdr3_aa: CATSDTTESSYNEQFF
v_call: TRBV24-1
clone_size: few

cdr3_aa: CASTGAGRLETQYF
v_call: TRBV6-2/TRBV6-3
clone_size: NA

cdr3_aa: CSVSVSYEQYF
v_call: TRBV29-1
clone_size: few

cdr3_aa: CASSNLMNTEAFF
v_call: TRBV27
clone_size: NA

cdr3_aa: CATKLAIGTDTQYF
v_call: TRBV6-5
clone_size: many

cdr3_aa: CASSEGQPYEQYF
v_call: TRBV6-1
clone_size: few

cdr3_aa: CASSRDTSGGPETQYF
v_call: TRBV5-5
clone_size: few

cdr3_aa: CASSLGGGLGSPLHF
v_call: TRBV7-2
clone_size: NA

cdr3_aa: CASRRYRGETQYF
v_call: TRBV28
clone_size: NA

cdr3_aa: CASSYSKEREAFF
v_call: TRBV6-5
clone_size: NA

cdr3_aa: CASSRRDTAYEQYF
v_call: TRBV7-8
clone_size: NA

cdr3_aa: CSVIAGTLPNTEAFF
v_call: TRBV29-1
clone_size: NA

cdr3_aa: CASSSFRDIKQYF
v_call: TRBV7-8
clone_size: few

cdr3_aa: CASSFLVAGTSYEQYF
v_call: TRBV5-6
clone_size: NA

cdr3_aa: CASSPPAAGGPSSYNEQFF
v_call: TRBV12-3/TRBV12-4
clone_size: NA

cdr3_aa: CSAHSGGASVGEQFF
v_call: TRBV20-1
clone_size: few

cdr3_aa: CASSPPQDRGEDTQYF
v_call: TRBV21-1
clone_size: once

cdr3_aa: CATSRDQGPQETQYF
v_call: TRBV15
clone_size: many

cdr3_aa: CASSLIGRAPSSDGYTF
v_call: TRBV27
clone_size: NA

cdr3_aa: CASRQQDGNQPQHF
v_call: TRBV12-3/TRBV12-4
clone_size: many

cdr3_aa: CASSMTSGAAGETQYF
v_call: TRBV6-1
clone_size: few

cdr3_aa: CASSSSGQSLRSLEAFF
v_call: TRBV11-3
clone_size: few

cdr3_aa: CASSANPDTQYF
v_call: TRBV6-5
clone_size: NA

cdr3_aa: CASSLVPGNPTEAFF
v_call: TRBV7-6
clone_size: NA

cdr3_aa: CASSTSGGYDYNEQFF
v_call: TRBV5-1
clone_size: few

cdr3_aa: CASSKPDRSGDTQYF
v_call: TRBV6-6
clone_size: NA

cdr3_aa: CASSFDRVRGDEQFF
v_call: TRBV11-2
clone_size: many

cdr3_aa: CASSLTHGEGEETQYF
v_call: TRBV12-3/TRBV12-4
clone_size: few

cdr3_aa: CASRGTGGSQTQYF
v_call: TRBV27
clone_size: few

cdr3_aa: CSASRRGSYFSYEQYF
v_call: TRBV20-1
clone_size: NA

cdr3_aa: CSARDKHRVELNGSPLHF
v_call: TRBV20-1
clone_size: NA

cdr3_aa: CASSLISIAKNIQYF
v_call: TRBV12-3/TRBV12-4
clone_size: few